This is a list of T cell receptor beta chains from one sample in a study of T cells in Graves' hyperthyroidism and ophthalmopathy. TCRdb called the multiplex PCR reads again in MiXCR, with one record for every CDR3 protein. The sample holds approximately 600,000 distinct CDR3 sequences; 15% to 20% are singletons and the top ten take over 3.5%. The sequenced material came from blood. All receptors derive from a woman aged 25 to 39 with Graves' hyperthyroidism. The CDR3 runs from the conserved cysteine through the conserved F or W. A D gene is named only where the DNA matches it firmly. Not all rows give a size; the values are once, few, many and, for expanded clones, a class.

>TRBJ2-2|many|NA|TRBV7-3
CASSLSLGSTTGELFF
TGTGCCAGCAGCTTAAGTTTGGGCTCGACCACCGGGGAGCTGTTTTTT
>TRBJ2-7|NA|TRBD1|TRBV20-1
CSARNTGTGPGEQYF
TGCAGTGCTAGAAATACGGGGACAGGGCCTGGGGAGCAGTACTTC
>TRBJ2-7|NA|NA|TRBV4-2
CASSQDFSIASYEQYF
TGTGCCAGCAGCCAAGATTTCTCGATAGCGAGCTACGAGCAGTACTTC
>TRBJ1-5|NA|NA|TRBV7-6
CASSLASGRYQPQHF
TGTGCCAGCAGCTTAGCGTCCGGGCGGTATCAGCCCCAGCATTTT
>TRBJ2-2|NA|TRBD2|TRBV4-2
CASSQGGSGTGELFF
TGTGCCAGCAGCCAAGGCGGGAGCGGCACCGGGGAGCTGTTTTTT
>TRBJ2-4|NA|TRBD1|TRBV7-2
CASTPGQGDIQYF
TGTGCCAGCACTCCGGGACAGGGAGACATTCAGTACTTC
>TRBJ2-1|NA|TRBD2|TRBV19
CASSTGLGTDEQFF
TGTGCCAGTAGTACGGGACTAGGGACGGATGAGCAGTTCTTC
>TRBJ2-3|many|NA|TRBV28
CASSQLRDTDTQYF
TGTGCCAGCAGTCAGTTGCGGGACACAGATACGCAGTATTTT
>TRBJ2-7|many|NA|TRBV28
CASSKITYEQYF
TGTGCCAGCTCGAAGATAACCTACGAGCAGTACTTC
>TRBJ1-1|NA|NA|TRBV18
CASSQARLNTEAFF
TGTGCCAGCTCACAGGCACGACTGAACACTGAAGCTTTCTTT
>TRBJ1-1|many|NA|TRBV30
CAWSVGVQAEAFF
TGTGCCTGGAGTGTAGGGGTTCAGGCTGAAGCTTTCTTT
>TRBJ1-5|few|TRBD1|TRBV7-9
CASSPGQGGPPQHF
TGTGCCAGCAGCCCGGGACAGGGGGGTCCGCCCCAGCATTTT
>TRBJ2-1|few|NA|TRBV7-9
CASSVTLEQFF
TGTGCCAGCAGCGTAACACTAGAGCAGTTCTTC
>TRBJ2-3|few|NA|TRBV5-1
CASSFDRATDTQYF
TGCGCCAGCAGCTTTGATAGGGCCACAGATACGCAGTATTTT
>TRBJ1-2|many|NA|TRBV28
CASSPGRLYGYTF
TGTGCCAGCAGTCCCGGACGGCTTTATGGCTACACCTTC
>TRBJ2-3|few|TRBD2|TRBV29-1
CSVIFSGRDTDTQYF
TGCAGCGTTATCTTTAGCGGGAGGGACACAGATACGCAGTATTTT
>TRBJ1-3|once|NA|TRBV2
CASSASSGNTIYF
TGTGCCAGCAGTGCAAGCTCGGGAAACACCATATATTTT
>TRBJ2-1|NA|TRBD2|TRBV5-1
CSSSYPSGRAGNEQFF
TGCTCCAGCAGCTACCCCAGCGGGAGGGCCGGGAATGAGCAGTTCTTC
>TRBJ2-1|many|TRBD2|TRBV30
CAWSVQLAGTNEQFF
TGTGCCTGGAGTGTACAACTAGCGGGGACAAATGAGCAGTTCTTC
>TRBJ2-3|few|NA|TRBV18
CASSPPVRTDSTDTQYF
TGTGCCAGCTCACCACCCGTACGGACTGATAGCACAGATACGCAGTATTTT
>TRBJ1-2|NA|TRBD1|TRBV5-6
CASSRGTEPGYTF
TGTGCCAGCAGTCGCGGGACAGAACCTGGCTACACCTTC
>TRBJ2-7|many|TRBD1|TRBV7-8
CASSYQDRRYEQYF
TGTGCCAGCAGCTACCAGGACAGGCGCTACGAGCAGTACTTC
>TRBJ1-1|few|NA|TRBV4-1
CASSQAPGYTEAFF
TGCGCCAGCAGCCAAGCCCCAGGGTACACTGAAGCTTTCTTT
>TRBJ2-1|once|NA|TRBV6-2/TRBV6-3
CASSYSDREGYNEQFF
TGTGCCAGCAGTTACTCGGACCGTGAGGGTTACAATGAGCAGTTCTTC
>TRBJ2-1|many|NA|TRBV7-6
CASSPGDNEQFF
TGTGCCAGCAGCCCCGGGGACAATGAGCAGTTCTTC
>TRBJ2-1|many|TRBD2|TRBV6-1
CASSGRDYAEQFF
TGTGCCAGCAGTGGTAGGGACTATGCAGAGCAGTTCTTC
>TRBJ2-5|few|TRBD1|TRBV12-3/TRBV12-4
CASTLDRGQETQYF
TGTGCCAGCACCCTAGACAGGGGGCAGGAGACCCAGTACTTC
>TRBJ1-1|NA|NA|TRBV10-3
CAISDLQGTEAFF
TGTGCCATCAGTGACTTACAGGGCACTGAAGCTTTCTTT
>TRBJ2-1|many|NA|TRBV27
CASSLSTLSYNEQFF
TGTGCCAGCAGTTTATCTACATTATCCTACAATGAGCAGTTCTTC
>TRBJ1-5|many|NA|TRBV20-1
CSARGSRNSNQPQHF
TGCAGTGCTAGAGGGTCACGGAATAGCAATCAGCCCCAGCATTTT
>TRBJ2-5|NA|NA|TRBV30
CACRSAETQYF
TGTGCCTGTCGATCAGCGGAGACCCAGTACTTC
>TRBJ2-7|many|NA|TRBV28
CASSPLGTSYEQYF
TGTGCCAGCAGCCCTCTCGGCACCTCCTACGAGCAGTACTTC
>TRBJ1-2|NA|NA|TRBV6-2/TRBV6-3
CASSFQRKDGYTF
TGTGCCAGCAGTTTTCAGCGCAAGGATGGCTACACCTTC
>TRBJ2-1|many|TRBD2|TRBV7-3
CASSRRRGGNEQFF
TGTGCCAGCAGCCGTAGAAGGGGAGGGAATGAGCAGTTCTTC
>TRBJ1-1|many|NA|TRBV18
CASSPVRGTEAFF
TGTGCCAGCTCACCGGTCAGGGGAACTGAAGCTTTCTTT
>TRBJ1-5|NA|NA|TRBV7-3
CASSPRGGLDQPQHF
TGTGCCAGCAGCCCGCGGGGGGGGCTTGATCAGCCCCAGCATTTT
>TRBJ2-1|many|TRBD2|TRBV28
CASSFASGRAYNEQFF
TGTGCCAGCAGTTTCGCCAGCGGGAGAGCCTACAATGAGCAGTTCTTC
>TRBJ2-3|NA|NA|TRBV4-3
CASSQDLLGGTNTDTQYF
TGCGCCAGCAGCCAAGATCTTTTAGGCGGGACAAACACAGATACGCAGTATTTT
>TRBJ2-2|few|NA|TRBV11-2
CASSLIRGPGDFGELFF
TGTGCCAGCAGCTTAATTCGGGGCCCAGGGGATTTCGGGGAGCTGTTTTTT
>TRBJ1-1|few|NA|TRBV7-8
CASSFHPNTEAFF
TGTGCCAGCAGCTTTCACCCGAACACTGAAGCTTTCTTT
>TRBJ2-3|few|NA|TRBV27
CASAGTRSDTQYF
TGTGCCAGCGCCGGGACCCGATCAGATACGCAGTATTTT
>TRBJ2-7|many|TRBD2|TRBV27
CASSSAGANYEQYF
TGTGCCAGCAGTTCGGCGGGAGCAAACTACGAGCAGTACTTC
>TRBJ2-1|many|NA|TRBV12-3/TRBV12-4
CASSFGAVNEQFF
TGTGCCAGCAGCTTCGGGGCCGTCAATGAGCAGTTCTTC
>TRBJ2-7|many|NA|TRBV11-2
CASSLGPGGGPTYEQYF
TGTGCCAGCAGCTTAGGTCCAGGGGGAGGACCTACCTACGAGCAGTACTTC
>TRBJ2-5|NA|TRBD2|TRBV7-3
CASSYLNAGDGETQYF
TGTGCCAGCAGCTACTTGAACGCGGGAGATGGGGAGACCCAGTACTTC
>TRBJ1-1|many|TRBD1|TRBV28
CASSSSSTGGNTEAFF
TGTGCCAGCAGTTCTTCCTCGACAGGGGGAAACACTGAAGCTTTCTTT
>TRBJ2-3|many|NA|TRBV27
CASSYADGADTQYF
TGTGCCAGCAGTTATGCGGACGGCGCAGATACGCAGTATTTT
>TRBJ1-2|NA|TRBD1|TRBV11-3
CASSLAGDRTNYGYTF
TGTGCCAGCAGCTTAGCGGGGGACAGAACTAACTATGGCTACACCTTC
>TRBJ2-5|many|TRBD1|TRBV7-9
CASRSQGETQYF
TGTGCCAGCAGATCACAGGGGGAGACCCAGTACTTC
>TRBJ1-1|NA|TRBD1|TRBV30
CAWRLGGLARTEAFF
TGTGCCTGGAGGTTAGGGGGCTTAGCAAGGACTGAAGCTTTCTTT
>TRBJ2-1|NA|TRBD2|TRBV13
CASSLLTSTIF
TGTGCCAGCAGCTTACTGACTAGCACAATCTTC
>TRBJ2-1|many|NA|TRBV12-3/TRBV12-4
CASSNNEQFF
TGTGCCAGCAGTAACAATGAGCAGTTCTTC
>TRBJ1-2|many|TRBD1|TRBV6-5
CASSYHRGQIYGYTF
TGTGCCAGCAGTTACCACAGGGGGCAGATCTATGGCTACACCTTC
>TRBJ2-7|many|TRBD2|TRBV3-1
CASSPAGASSYEQYF
TGTGCCAGCAGCCCCGCGGGAGCCTCGTCCTACGAGCAGTACTTC
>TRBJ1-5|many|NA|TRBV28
CASSLGPEHQPQHF
TGTGCCAGCAGTTTGGGACCAGAACATCAGCCCCAGCATTTT
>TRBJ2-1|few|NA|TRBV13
CASSSKRLVNEQFF
TGTGCCAGCAGCTCCAAAAGACTAGTCAATGAGCAGTTCTTC
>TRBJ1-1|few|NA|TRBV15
CATSSPRAGMNTEAFF
TGTGCCACCAGCAGCCCCCGGGCGGGAATGAACACTGAAGCTTTCTTT
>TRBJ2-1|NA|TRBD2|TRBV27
CASSLTGTSGINEQFF
TGTGCCAGCAGTTTAACCGGGACTAGCGGGATCAATGAGCAGTTCTTC
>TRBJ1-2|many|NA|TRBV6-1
CASSRTSPDGYTF
TGTGCCAGCAGTCGGACATCCCCGGATGGCTACACCTTC